Sequencing of this T cell receptor (beta chain) was carried out in a study of metastatic and nonmetastatic thyroid tumors. Turning to the study itself: From malignant and benign thyroid patients, repertoires in blood and in tumor or nodule tissue were compared. Regarding the study as a whole: A significant increase in TCR beta diversity was reportedly seen in malignant thyroid tumors relative to benign nodules, in blood and tumor.

Each patient went into thyroid surgery without having received any treatment. The CDR3 length is 15 residues. V was clipped by 5 bases and J by 6 bases; unmatched bases: 11. TCRdb reanalyzed the PCR reads via MiXCR. Of roughly 58,000 clones listed, 4% to 4.5% are singletons. Remarks on this clone: The antigen remains unidentified.

Material for sequencing was blood. V gene TRBV12-3 or TRBV12-4 combines with J gene TRBJ2-7; TRBD1 agrees at 9 bases. The TCR was taken from a female donor with papillary thyroid cancer or a benign thyroid nodule (not recorded which). Some clones in this sample may be carry-over from other donors' samples. The CDR3 is CASSPGTGITGEQYF. The CDR3, as DNA: TGTGCCAGCAGTCCCGGGACAGGGATAACTGGCGAGCAGTACTTC.